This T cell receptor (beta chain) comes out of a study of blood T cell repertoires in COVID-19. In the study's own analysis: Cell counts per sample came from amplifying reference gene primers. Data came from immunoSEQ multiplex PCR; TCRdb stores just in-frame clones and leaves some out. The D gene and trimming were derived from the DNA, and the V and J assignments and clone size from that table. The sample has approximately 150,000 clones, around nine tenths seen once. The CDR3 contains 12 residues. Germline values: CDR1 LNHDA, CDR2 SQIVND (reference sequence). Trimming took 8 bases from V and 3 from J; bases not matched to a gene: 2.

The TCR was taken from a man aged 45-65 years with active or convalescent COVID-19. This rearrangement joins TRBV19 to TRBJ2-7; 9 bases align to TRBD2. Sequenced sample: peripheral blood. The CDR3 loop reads CASGTSRYEQYF. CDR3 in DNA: TGTGCCAGTGGGACTAGCCGCTACGAGCAGTACTTC.